These 8 T cell receptor beta chains were sequenced from one sample in a study of blood T cell repertoires in COVID-19. Libraries were prepared by immunoSEQ multiplex PCR; TCRdb keeps only in-frame clonotypes and omits some of them. The sample has 300,000 to 350,000 clones, approximately 86% seen once. Specimen: PBMCs or T cells enriched from blood (not recorded which). These receptors were taken from a young woman who had recovered from COVID-19.

This chain links TRBV5-1 with TRBJ2-1; 7 nucleotides align to TRBD1. The CDR3 contains 17 residues. The V gene end was trimmed by 0 bases and the J gene end by 1 base; junction bases not matched to a gene: 7. Germline assignment: CDR1 SGHRS and CDR2 YFSETQ. DNA of the CDR3: TGCGCCAGCAGCTTGGTAAAGGGGGCGAGTTCCTACAATGAGCAGTTCTTC. It specifies CASSLVKGASSYNEQFF.

The chain is built from TRBV27 and TRBJ1-1; 8 nucleotides match TRBD1. The CDR3 has 16 amino acids. The trim removed 2 bases at V and 5 bases at J, leaving 10 bases unmatched. Germline CDR1 is MNHEY and CDR2 is SMNVEV (reference sequence). The CDR3 region is CASSLRAGGAGTEAFF. CDR3 DNA sequence: TGTGCCAGCAGTTTACGGGCAGGGGGCGCGGGTACTGAAGCTTTCTTT.

The V gene is TRBV27, the J gene TRBJ1-6; D not certain. The CDR3 has 13 residues. Germline V gene sequence: CDR1 MNHEY, CDR2 SMNVEV (reference sequence). Trimming pared 3 bases from V and 7 bases from J, leaving 7 bases between. The CDR3 nucleotides read TGTGCCAGCAGTTTGGAGGCAAATTCACCCCTCCACTTT. Protein product: CASSLEANSPLHF.

CDR3 DNA: TGTGCCTGGATGGGGGGTCCGGGACAGAGTAATGAAAAACTGTTTTTT. Translated, it gives CAWMGGPGQSNEKLFF. The chain recombines TRBV30 with TRBJ1-4, with 7 positions matching TRBD1. CDR3 size: 16 residues. With 4 bases clipped from V and 4 bases from J, the junction kept 12 bases outside the gene matches. In germline, CDR1 is GTSNPN, CDR2 SVGIG (reference sequence).

Only one count was recorded for this clone. The gene calls are TRBV28 and TRBJ1-1; the D is unclear. Trimming pared 7 bases from V and 6 bases from J, leaving 12 bases between. The CDR3 totals 12 residues. Germline V lookup: CDR1 MDHEN, CDR2 SYDVKM. CDR3 sequence (DNA): TGTGCCAGCAAAATCGCGGGAGCTGAAGCTTTCTTT. It is translated as CASKIAGAEAFF.

This clone occurred once. V and J are TRBV19 and TRBJ1-5; unclear D gene. Germline loops: CDR1 LNHDA, CDR2 SQIVND (reference sequence). The CDR3 consists of 15 residues. The germline V and J ends were trimmed by 5 bases and 2 bases, with 13 bases remaining between them. CDR3 in amino acids: CASSLPREGNQPQHF. The CDR3 region has the DNA TGTGCCAGTAGTCTCCCCCGAGAGGGCAATCAGCCCCAGCATTTT. Drawing the rest from reference TRBV19 and TRBJ1-5, the complete variable domain is DGGITQSPKYLFRKEGQNVTLSCEQNLNHDAMYWYRQDPGQGLRLIYYSQIVNDFQKGDIAEGYSVSREKKESFPLTVTSAQKNPTAFYLCASSLPREGNQPQHFGDGTRLSIL.

The chain has TRBV5-1 and TRBJ2-3; the match to TRBD2 covers 7 bases. Trimming cost V 2 bases and J 0 bases; bases outside gene matches: 3. From germline, CDR1 is SGHRS and CDR2 YFSETQ. The CDR3 sequence is 15 residues long. CDR3 DNA: TGCGCCAGCAGCTTCGCGGGGGTCAGCACAGATACGCAGTATTTT. Its protein is CASSFAGVSTDTQYF.

V gene TRBV7-2 combines with J gene TRBJ2-5; tentative D call: TRBD1 (5 bases). This CDR3 comprises 14 residues. Germline values: CDR1 SGHTA, CDR2 FQGNSA. V was trimmed by 3 bases and J by 1 base, leaving 9 bases between them. CDR3 DNA: TGTGCCAGCAGCTTGACAGCAGTCCAAGAGACCCAGTACTTC. The encoded protein is CASSLTAVQETQYF.